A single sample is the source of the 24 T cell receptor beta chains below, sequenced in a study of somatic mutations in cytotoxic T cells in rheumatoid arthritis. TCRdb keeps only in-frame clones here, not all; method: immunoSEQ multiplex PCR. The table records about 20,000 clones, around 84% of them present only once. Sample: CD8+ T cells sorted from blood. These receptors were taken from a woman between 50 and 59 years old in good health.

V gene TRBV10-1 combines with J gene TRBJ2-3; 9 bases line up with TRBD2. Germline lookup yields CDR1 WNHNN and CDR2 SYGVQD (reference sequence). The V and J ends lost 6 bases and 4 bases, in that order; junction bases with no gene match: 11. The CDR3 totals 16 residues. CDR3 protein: CASSHSPGLAPDTQYF. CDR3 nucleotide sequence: TGCGCCAGCAGCCACTCACCGGGACTAGCCCCAGATACGCAGTATTTT.

CDR3 residues: CASSRGGLRDPHPQETQYF. The CDR3 bases are TGTGCCAGCAGCCGCGGAGGTCTACGGGATCCACACCCCCAAGAGACCCAGTACTTC. This chain uses TRBV12-1 with TRBJ2-5; the table assigns TRBD2, which was not confirmed against the DNA. TRBV12-1 represents a pseudogene. This CDR3 is built from 19 residues.

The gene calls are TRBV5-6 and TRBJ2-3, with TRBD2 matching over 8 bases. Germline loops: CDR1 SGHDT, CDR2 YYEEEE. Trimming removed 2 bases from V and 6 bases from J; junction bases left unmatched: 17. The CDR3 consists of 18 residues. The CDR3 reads CASSFADRAGAAGDTQYF. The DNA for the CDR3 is TGTGCCAGCAGCTTCGCTGATCGAGCGGGGGCCGCAGGGGATACGCAGTATTTT.

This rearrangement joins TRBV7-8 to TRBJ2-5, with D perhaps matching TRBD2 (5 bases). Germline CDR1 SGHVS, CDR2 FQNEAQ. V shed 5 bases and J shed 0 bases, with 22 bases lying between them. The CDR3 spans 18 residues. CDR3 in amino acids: CASSTPGLEKQYQETQYF. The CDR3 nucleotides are TGTGCCAGCAGCACCCCCGGACTGGAAAAACAGTACCAAGAGACCCAGTACTTC. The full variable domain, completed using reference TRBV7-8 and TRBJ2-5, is GAGVSQSPRYKVAKRGQDVALRCDPISGHVSLFWYQQALGQGPEFLTYFQNEAQLDKSGLPSDRFFAERPEGSVSTLKIQRTQQEDSAVYLCASSTPGLEKQYQETQYFGPGTRLLVL.

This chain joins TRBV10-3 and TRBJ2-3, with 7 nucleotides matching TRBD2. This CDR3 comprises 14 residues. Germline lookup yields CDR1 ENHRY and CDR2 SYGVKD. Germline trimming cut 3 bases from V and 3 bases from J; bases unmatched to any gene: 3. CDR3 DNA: TGTGCCATCAGTGAAGGGCGGGGGACAGATACGCAGTATTTT. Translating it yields CAISEGRGTDTQYF.

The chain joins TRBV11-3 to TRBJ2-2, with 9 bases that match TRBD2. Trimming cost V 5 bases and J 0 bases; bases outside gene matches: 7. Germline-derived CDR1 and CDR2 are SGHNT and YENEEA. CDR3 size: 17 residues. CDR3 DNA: TGTGCCAGCAGCCCACCTCTAGCGGGGCCGAACACCGGGGAGCTGTTTTTT. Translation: CASSPPLAGPNTGELFF.

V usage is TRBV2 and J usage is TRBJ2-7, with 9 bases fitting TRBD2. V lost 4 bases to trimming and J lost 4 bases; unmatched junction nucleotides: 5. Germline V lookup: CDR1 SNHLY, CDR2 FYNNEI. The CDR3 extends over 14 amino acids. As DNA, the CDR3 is TGTGCCAGCAGTGTTGGGACTAGCTGGTACGAGCAGTACTTC. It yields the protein CASSVGTSWYEQYF. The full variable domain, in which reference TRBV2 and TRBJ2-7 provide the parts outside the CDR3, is EPEVTQTPSHQVTQMGQEVILRCVPISNHLYFYWYRQILGQKVEFLVSFYNNEISEKSEIFDDQFSVERPDGSNFTLKIRSTKLEDSAMYFCASSVGTSWYEQYFGPGTRLTVT.

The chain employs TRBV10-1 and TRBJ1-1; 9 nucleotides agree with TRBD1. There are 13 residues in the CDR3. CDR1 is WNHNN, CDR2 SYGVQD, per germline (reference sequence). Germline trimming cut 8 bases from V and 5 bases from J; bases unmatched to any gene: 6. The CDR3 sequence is CASRTGTGTEAFF. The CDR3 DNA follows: TGCGCCAGCCGAACCGGGACAGGGACTGAAGCTTTCTTT.

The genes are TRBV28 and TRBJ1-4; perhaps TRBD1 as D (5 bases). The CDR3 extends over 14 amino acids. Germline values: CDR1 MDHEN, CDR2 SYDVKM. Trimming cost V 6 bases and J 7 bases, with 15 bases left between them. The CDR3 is CASSPPWGVEKLFF. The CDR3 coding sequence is TGTGCCAGCAGCCCGCCGTGGGGGGTTGAAAAACTGTTTTTT.

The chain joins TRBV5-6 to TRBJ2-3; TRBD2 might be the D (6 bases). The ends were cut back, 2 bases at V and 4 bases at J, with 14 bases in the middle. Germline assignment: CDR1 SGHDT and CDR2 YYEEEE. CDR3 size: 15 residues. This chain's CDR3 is CASSFRRGGPDTQYF. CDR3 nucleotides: TGTGCCAGCAGCTTCCGCCGGGGAGGCCCAGATACGCAGTATTTT.

CDR3 amino acids: CSVEGSADYEQYF. The CDR3 DNA follows: TGCAGCGTTGAAGGTAGCGCGGACTACGAGCAGTACTTC. The chain couples TRBV29-1 to TRBJ2-7; TRBD2 might be the D (5 bases). CDR3 length: 13 amino acids. Trimming pared 1 base from V and 3 bases from J, leaving 10 bases between. Germline CDR1 SQVTM, CDR2 ANQGSEA.

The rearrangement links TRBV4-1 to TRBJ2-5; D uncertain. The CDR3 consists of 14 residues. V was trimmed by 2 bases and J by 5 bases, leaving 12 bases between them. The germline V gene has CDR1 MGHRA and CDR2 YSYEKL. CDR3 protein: CASSQRLGPETQYF. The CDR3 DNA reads TGCGCCAGCAGCCAAAGACTCGGCCCCGAGACCCAGTACTTC.

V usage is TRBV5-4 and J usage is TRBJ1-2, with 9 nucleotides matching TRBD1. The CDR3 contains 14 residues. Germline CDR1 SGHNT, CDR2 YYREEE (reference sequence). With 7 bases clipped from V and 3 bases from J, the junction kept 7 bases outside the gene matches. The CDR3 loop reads CASGLTGGDYGYTF. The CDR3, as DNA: TGTGCCAGCGGATTGACAGGGGGTGACTATGGCTACACCTTC.

The DNA for the CDR3 is TGTGCCAGCAGCCAAGAACTAGCGGGGTTGGATACGCAGTATTTT. It is translated as CASSQELAGLDTQYF. V usage is TRBV4-2 and J usage is TRBJ2-3; 10 bases fit TRBD2. V lost 0 bases to trimming and J lost 6 bases; unmatched junction nucleotides: 3. The CDR3 spans 15 residues. Germline values: CDR1 LGHNA, CDR2 YNFKEQ.

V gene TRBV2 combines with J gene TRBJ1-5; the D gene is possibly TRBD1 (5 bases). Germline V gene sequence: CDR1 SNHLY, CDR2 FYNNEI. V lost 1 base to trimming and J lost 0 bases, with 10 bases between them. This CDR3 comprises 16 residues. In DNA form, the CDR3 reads TGTGCCAGCAGTGAAGAGGCAGGGCTTAGCAATCAGCCCCAGCATTTT. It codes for CASSEEAGLSNQPQHF. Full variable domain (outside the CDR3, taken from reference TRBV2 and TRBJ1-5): EPEVTQTPSHQVTQMGQEVILRCVPISNHLYFYWYRQILGQKVEFLVSFYNNEISEKSEIFDDQFSVERPDGSNFTLKIRSTKLEDSAMYFCASSEEAGLSNQPQHFGDGTRLSIL.

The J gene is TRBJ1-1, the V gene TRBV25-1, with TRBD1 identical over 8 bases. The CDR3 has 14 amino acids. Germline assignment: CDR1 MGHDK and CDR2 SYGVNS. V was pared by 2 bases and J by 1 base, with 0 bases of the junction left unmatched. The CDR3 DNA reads TGTGCCAGCAGTGAACAGGGGGCGAACACTGAAGCTTTCTTT. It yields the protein CASSEQGANTEAFF.

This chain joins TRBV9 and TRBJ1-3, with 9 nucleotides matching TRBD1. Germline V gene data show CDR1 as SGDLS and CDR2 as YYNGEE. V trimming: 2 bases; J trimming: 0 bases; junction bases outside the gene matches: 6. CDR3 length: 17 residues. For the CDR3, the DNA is TGTGCCAGCAGCGTCTTGCCGGGACAGGGCTCTGGAAACACCATATATTTT. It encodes CASSVLPGQGSGNTIYF.

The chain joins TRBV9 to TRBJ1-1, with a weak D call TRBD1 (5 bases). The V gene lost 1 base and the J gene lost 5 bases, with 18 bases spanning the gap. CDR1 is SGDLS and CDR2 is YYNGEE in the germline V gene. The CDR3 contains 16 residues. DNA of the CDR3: TGTGCCAGCAGCGTATCGGGAGGGGCAGGACAAACTGAAGCTTTCTTT. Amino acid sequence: CASSVSGGAGQTEAFF. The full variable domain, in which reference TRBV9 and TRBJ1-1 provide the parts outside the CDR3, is DSGVTQTPKHLITATGQRVTLRCSPRSGDLSVYWYQQSLDQGLQFLIQYYNGEERAKGNILERFSAQQFPDLHSELNLSSLELGDSALYFCASSVSGGAGQTEAFFGQGTRLTVV.

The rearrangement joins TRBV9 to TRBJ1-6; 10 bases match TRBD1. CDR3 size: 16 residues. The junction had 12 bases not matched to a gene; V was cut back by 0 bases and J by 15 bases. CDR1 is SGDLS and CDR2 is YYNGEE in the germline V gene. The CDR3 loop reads CASSVDTGGTGDILHF. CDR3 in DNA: TGTGCCAGCAGCGTAGACACGGGGGGGACAGGGGATATCCTCCACTTT.

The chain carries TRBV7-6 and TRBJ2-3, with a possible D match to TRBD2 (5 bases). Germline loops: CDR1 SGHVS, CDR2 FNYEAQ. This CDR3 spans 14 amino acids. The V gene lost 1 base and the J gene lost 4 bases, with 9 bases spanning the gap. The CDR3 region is CASSLVASPDTQYF. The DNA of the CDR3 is TGTGCCAGCAGCTTAGTAGCGTCCCCAGATACGCAGTATTTT.

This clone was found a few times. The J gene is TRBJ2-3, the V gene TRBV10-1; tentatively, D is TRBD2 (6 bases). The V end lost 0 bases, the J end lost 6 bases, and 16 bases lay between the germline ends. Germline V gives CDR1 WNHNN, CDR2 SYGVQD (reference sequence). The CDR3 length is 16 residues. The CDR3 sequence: CASSESAGPGLDTQYF. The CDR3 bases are TGCGCCAGCAGTGAGTCGGCGGGGCCCGGGCTGGATACGCAGTATTTT.

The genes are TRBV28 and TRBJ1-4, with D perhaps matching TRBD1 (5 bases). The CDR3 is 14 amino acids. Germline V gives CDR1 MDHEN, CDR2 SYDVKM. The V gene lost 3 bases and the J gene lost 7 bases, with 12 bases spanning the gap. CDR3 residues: CASSLSPRGEKLFF. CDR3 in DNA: TGTGCCAGCAGTTTGAGCCCAAGGGGTGAAAAACTGTTTTTT.

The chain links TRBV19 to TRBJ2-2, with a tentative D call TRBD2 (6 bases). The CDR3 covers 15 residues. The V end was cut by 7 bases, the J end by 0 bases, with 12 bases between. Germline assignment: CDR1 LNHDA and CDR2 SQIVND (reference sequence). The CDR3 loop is CASTFTSTNTGELFF. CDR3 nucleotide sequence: TGTGCCAGTACCTTTACTAGCACGAACACCGGGGAGCTGTTTTTT. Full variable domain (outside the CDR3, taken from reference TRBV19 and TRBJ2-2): DGGITQSPKYLFRKEGQNVTLSCEQNLNHDAMYWYRQDPGQGLRLIYYSQIVNDFQKGDIAEGYSVSREKKESFPLTVTSAQKNPTAFYLCASTFTSTNTGELFFGEGSRLTVL.

CDR3 amino acids: CASSLALLAGSLNEQFF. The CDR3 region has the DNA TGTGCCAGCAGCTTAGCGCTACTAGCTGGTTCCCTCAATGAGCAGTTCTTC. J is TRBJ2-1 and V is TRBV7-9; D might be TRBD2 (6 bases). The germline gives CDR1 SEHNR, CDR2 FQNEAQ (reference sequence). V dropped 0 bases and J dropped 6 bases, with 18 bases sitting between them. The CDR3 consists of 17 residues.